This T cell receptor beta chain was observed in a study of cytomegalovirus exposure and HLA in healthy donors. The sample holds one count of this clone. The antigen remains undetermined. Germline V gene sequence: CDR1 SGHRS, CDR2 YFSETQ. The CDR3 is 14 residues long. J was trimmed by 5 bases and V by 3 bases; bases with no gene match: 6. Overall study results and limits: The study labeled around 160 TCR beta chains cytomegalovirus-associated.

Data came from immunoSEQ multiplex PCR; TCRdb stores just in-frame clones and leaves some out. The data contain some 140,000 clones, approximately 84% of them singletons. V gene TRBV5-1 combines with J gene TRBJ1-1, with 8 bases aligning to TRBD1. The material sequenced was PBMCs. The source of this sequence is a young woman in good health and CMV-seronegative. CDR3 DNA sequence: TGCGCCAGCAGCTCTGACAGGGGTGAAACTGAAGCTTTCTTT. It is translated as CASSSDRGETEAFF.